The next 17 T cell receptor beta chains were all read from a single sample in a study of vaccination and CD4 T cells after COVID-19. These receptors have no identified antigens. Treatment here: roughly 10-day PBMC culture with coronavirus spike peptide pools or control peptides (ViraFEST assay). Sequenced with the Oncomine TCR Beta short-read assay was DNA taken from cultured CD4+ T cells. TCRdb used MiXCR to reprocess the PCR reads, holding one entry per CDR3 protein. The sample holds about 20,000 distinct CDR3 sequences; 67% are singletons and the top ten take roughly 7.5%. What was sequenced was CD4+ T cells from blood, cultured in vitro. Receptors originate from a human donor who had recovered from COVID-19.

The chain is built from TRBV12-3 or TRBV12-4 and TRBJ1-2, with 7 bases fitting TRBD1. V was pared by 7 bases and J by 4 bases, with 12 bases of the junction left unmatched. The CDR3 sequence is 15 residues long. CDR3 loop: CASTRRTQGFYGYTF. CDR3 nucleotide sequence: TGTGCCAGCACCCGAAGAACACAGGGGTTCTATGGCTACACCTTC.

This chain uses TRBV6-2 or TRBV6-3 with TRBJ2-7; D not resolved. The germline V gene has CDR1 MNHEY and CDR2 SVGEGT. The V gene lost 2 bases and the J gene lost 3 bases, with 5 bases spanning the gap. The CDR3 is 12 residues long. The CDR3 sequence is CASSYVYYEQYF. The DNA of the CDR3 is TGTGCCAGCAGTTACGTCTACTACGAGCAGTACTTC.

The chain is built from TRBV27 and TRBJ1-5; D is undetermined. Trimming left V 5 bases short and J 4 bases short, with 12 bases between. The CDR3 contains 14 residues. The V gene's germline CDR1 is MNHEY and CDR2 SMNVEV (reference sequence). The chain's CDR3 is CASSRYSGNQPQHF. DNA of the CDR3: TGTGCCAGCAGTCGCTACTCCGGAAATCAGCCCCAGCATTTT.

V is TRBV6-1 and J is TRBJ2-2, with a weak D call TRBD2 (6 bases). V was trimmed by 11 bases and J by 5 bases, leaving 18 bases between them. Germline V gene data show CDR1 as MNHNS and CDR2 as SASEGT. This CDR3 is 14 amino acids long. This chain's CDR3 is CAGRSLGQTGELFF. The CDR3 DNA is TGTGCCGGGAGGAGTTTGGGGCAGACCGGGGAGCTGTTTTTT.

The DNA of the CDR3 is TGTGCCAGCAGTCCCCAGGAATCCCAAGCTTTCTTT. The encoded protein is CASSPQESQAFF. V gene TRBV28 combines with J gene TRBJ1-1, with D uncertain. V lost 5 bases, J lost 9 bases, and 13 bases lay in between. Germline assignment: CDR1 MDHEN and CDR2 SYDVKM. The CDR3 consists of 12 residues.

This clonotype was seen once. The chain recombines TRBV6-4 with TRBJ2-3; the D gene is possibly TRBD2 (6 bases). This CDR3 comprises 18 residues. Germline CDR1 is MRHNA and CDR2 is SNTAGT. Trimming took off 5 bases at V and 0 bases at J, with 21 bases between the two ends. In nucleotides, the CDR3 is TGTGCCAGCAGTCCCAGAGCCGGGACTCCTGCTAGCACAGATACGCAGTATTTT. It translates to CASSPRAGTPASTDTQYF.

CDR3: CSASRQGRGGAFF. The CDR3 nucleotides are TGCAGTGCAAGCAGACAGGGGAGAGGGGGAGCTTTCTTT. The chain has TRBV20-1 and TRBJ1-1; 8 bases match TRBD1. The CDR3 is 13 residues long. Germline CDR1 DFQATT, CDR2 SNEGSKA (reference sequence). J lost 10 bases, V lost 6 bases, and 13 bases had no gene match.

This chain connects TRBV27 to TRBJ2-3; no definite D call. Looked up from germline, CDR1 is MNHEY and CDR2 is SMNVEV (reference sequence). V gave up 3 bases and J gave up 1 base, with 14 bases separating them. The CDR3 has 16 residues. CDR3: CASSFRPGFGTDTQYF. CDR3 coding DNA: TGTGCCAGCAGTTTTCGTCCTGGATTTGGCACAGATACGCAGTATTTT.

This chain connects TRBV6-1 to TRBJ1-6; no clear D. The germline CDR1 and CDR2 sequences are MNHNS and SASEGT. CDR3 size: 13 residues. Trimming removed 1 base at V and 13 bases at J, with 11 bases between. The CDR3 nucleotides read TGTGCCAGCAGTGAAGGGAGGGCCTTTCCCCTCCACTTT. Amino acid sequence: CASSEGRAFPLHF.

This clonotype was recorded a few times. CDR3 in DNA: TGTGCCACCAGTGATTCGGGACGCGGAGTTGGCAATCAGCCCCAGCATTTT. This gives the protein CATSDSGRGVGNQPQHF. The chain is built from TRBV24-1 and TRBJ1-5, with D tentatively TRBD1 (5 bases). The CDR3 contains 17 residues. Germline CDR1 KGHDR, CDR2 SFDVKD. Trimming stripped 2 bases from V and 2 bases from J, with 15 bases between.

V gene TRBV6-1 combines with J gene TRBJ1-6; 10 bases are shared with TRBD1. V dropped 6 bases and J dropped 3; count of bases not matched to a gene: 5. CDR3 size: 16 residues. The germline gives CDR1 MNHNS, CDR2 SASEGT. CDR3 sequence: CASRGGTGDYNSPLHF. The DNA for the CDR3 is TGTGCCAGCAGAGGAGGGACAGGGGACTATAATTCACCCCTCCACTTT.

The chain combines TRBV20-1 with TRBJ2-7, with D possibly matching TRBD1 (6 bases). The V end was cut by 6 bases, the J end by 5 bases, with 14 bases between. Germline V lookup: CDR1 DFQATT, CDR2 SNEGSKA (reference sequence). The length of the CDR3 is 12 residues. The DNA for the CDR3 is TGCAGTGCAAAACAGGACAGCCACGAGCAGTACTTC. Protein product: CSAKQDSHEQYF.

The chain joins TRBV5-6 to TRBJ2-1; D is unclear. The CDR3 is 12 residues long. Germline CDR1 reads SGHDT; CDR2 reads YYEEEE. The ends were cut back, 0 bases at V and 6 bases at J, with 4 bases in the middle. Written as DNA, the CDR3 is TGTGCCAGCAGCTTGGTTAGCAATGAGCAGTTCTTC. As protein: CASSLVSNEQFF. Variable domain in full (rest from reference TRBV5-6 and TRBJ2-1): DAGVTQSPTHLIKTRGQQVTLRCSPKSGHDTVSWYQQALGQGPQFIFQYYEEEERQRGNFPDRFSGHQFPNYSSELNVNALLLGDSALYLCASSLVSNEQFFGPGTRLTVL.

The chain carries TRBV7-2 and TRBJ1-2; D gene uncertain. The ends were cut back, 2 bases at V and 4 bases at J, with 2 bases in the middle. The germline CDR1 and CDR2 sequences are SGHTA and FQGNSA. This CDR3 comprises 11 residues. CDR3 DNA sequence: TGTGCCAGCAGCTTACGCTATGGCTACACCTTC. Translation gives CASSLRYGYTF. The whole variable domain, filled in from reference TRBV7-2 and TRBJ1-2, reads GAGVSQSPSNKVTEKGKDVELRCDPISGHTALYWYRQSLGQGLEFLIYFQGNSAPDKSGLPSDRFSAERTGGSVSTLTIQRTQQEDSAVYLCASSLRYGYTFGSGTRLTVV.

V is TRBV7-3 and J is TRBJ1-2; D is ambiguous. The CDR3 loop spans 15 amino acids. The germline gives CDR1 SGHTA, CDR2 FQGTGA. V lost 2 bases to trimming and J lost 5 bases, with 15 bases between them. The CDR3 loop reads CASSLLVQMDYGYTF. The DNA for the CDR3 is TGTGCCAGCAGCTTATTAGTCCAGATGGATTATGGCTACACCTTC.

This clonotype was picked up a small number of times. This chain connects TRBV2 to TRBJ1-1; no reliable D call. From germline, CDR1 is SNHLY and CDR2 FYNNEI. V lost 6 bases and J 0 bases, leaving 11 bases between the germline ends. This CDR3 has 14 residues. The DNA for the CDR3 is TGTGCCAGCAGGACGGGATCGGTGAACACTGAAGCTTTCTTT. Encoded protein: CASRTGSVNTEAFF. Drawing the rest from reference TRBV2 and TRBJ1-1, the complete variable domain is EPEVTQTPSHQVTQMGQEVILRCVPISNHLYFYWYRQILGQKVEFLVSFYNNEISEKSEIFDDQFSVERPDGSNFTLKIRSTKLEDSAMYFCASRTGSVNTEAFFGQGTRLTVV.

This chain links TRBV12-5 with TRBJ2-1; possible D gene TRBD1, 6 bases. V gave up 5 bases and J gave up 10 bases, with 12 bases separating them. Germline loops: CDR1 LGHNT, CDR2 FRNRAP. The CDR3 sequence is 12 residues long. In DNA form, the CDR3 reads TGTGCTAGTGGTAACCCCACAGGGGAGCAGTTCTTC. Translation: CASGNPTGEQFF.